This TCR beta chain is drawn from a study of T cell responses to AZD1222 COVID-19 vaccine. Profiled with immunoSEQ multiplex PCR; TCRdb holds only in-frame clones, not every one. The sample includes approximately 110,000 clones, 80% to 95% of them seen just once. V lost 5 bases, J lost 4 bases, and 11 bases lay in between. The CDR3 has 13 amino acids. CDR1 and CDR2 (germline): SEHNR, FQNEAQ (reference sequence). About this clone itself: No antigen is known for it.

Study observations and caveats: Following two doses of AZD1222, Spike-specific TCR breadth and depth rose. The study sampled repertoires only after the peak T cell response.

The receptor comes from an adult in good health. The chain uses TRBV7-9 and TRBJ2-5; D might be TRBD1 (6 bases). The sequencing here drew on peripheral blood, taken on day 0 of AZD1222 vaccination. CDR3 amino acids: CASSARGTETQYF. The DNA of the CDR3 is TGTGCCAGCAGCGCCAGGGGTACAGAGACCCAGTACTTC.